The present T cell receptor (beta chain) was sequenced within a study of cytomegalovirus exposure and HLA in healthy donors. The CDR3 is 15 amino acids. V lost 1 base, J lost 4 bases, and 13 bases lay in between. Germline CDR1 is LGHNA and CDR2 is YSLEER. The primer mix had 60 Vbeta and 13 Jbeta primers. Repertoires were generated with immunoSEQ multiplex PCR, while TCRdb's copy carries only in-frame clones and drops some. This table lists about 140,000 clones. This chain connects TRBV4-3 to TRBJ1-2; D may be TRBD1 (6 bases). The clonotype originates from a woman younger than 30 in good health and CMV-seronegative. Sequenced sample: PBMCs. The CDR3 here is CASSQVSTGTYGYTF. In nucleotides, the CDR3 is TGCGCCAGCAGCCAAGTAAGCACAGGGACCTATGGCTACACCTTC.